These 27 T cell receptor beta chains were sequenced from one sample in a study of neoadjuvant anti-PD-1 for oral cavity cancer. Described time point: after neoadjuvant nivolumab, at surgical resection. Sequenced by immunoSEQ multiplex PCR; TCRdb stores in-frame clones only, minus some. Found here are more than 12,000 clones, around 36% of them singletons; the top ten hold about two fifths. Sequences were derived from tumor tissue, sampled after nivolumab (anti-PD-1) treatment. These receptors were taken from a person aged 35-79 years with oral cavity squamous cell carcinoma.

This clone was picked up a small number of times. The V gene is TRBV15, the J gene TRBJ2-1, with no clear D. CDR1 and CDR2 from the germline V gene are LNHNV and YYDKDF (reference sequence). V was trimmed by 1 base and J by 8 bases, leaving 9 bases between them. The CDR3 has 13 residues. The CDR3 sequence is CATSRVRLDEQFF. The DNA of the CDR3 is TGTGCCACCAGCAGAGTCCGGTTGGATGAGCAGTTCTTC.

This clone was found a few times. The junction differs from germline at one of its ends, possibly a read error. The chain has TRBV5-6 and TRBJ1-2; D is ambiguous. From germline, CDR1 is SGHDT and CDR2 YYEEEE. The CDR3 is 14 amino acids. The CDR3, as DNA: TGTGCCAGCAGCTTATCACAGATCCACTATGGCTTGGCCTTC. It specifies CASSLSQIHYGLAF.

A few counts support this clone. The chain carries TRBV11-2 and TRBJ2-2; the match to TRBD1 covers 9 bases. The CDR3 sequence is 15 residues long. J was trimmed by 2 bases and V by 4 bases; bases with no gene match: 2. The germline CDR1 and CDR2 sequences are SGHAT and FQNNGV. The CDR3 loop is CASSWGQGNTGELFF. The CDR3, as DNA: TGTGCCAGCAGCTGGGGACAGGGCAACACCGGGGAGCTGTTTTTT.

This rearrangement joins TRBV6-5 to TRBJ2-1, with 11 bases lining up with TRBD2. The V gene end was trimmed by 2 bases and the J gene end by 4 bases; junction bases not matched to a gene: 4. This CDR3 contains 16 residues. Germline CDR1 reads MNHEY; CDR2 reads SVGAGI. The CDR3 nucleotides are TGTGCCAGCAGTTACGAGACTAGCGGGGTTTACAATGAGCAGTTCTTC. Translated, it gives CASSYETSGVYNEQFF.

CDR3 sequence: CASRQGWEQYF. For the CDR3, the DNA is TGTGCCAGTAGACAGGGTTGGGAGCAGTACTTC. This rearrangement joins TRBV6-1 to TRBJ2-7; 7 bases map to TRBD1. Germline V lookup: CDR1 MNHNS, CDR2 SASEGT. This CDR3 is 11 amino acids long. The trim removed 9 bases at V and 7 bases at J, leaving 6 bases unmatched.

In this sample, this clone turned up once. The chain employs TRBV30 and TRBJ1-1; 8 nucleotides align to TRBD1. CDR3 length: 14 residues. Germline CDR1 reads GTSNPN; CDR2 reads SVGIG (reference sequence). V lost 1 base, J lost 10 bases, and 11 bases stayed unmatched. CDR3 nucleotide sequence: TGTGCCTGGAGTGACAGGGGGGCTGGGATAGTAGCTTTCTTT. Translated, it gives CAWSDRGAGIVAFF.

This clone was seen only a few times. V gene TRBV5-6 combines with J gene TRBJ2-2; no clear D. In germline, CDR1 is SGHDT, CDR2 YYEEEE. V was trimmed by 2 bases and J by 2 bases, leaving 7 bases between them. The CDR3 totals 14 residues. CDR3 sequence (DNA): TGTGCCAGCAGCTTCGAACATAACACCGGGGAGCTGTTTTTT. This gives the protein CASSFEHNTGELFF.

There are a few counts of this clone. The V and J genes are TRBV6-1 and TRBJ1-5, with 7 bases that match TRBD1. V trimming: 6 bases; J trimming: 4 bases; junction bases outside the gene matches: 6. Germline CDR1 reads MNHNS; CDR2 reads SASEGT. This CDR3 is 14 amino acids long. The DNA for the CDR3 is TGTGCCAGCAGACGGACAGGCAGGAATCAGCCCCAGCATTTT. It encodes CASRRTGRNQPQHF.

This chain uses TRBV7-2 with TRBJ2-3; D is unresolved. Trimming stripped 4 bases from V and 6 bases from J, with 20 bases between. Germline V gives CDR1 SGHTA, CDR2 FQGNSA. The CDR3 runs 16 residues. CDR3: CASSYSLLSTSDTQYF. CDR3 nucleotide sequence: TGTGCCAGCAGCTACAGCCTTTTGTCGACTTCTGATACGCAGTATTTT.

This clone was observed a few times. This chain links TRBV2 with TRBJ1-6; 9 bases map to TRBD1. Germline CDR1 is SNHLY and CDR2 is FYNNEI. The CDR3 loop spans 15 amino acids. V dropped 3 bases and J dropped 4; count of bases not matched to a gene: 1. CDR3 nucleotide sequence: TGTGCCAGCAGTGATGGGACAGGGTATAATTCACCCCTCCACTTT. This codes for CASSDGTGYNSPLHF. Looking up the rest from reference TRBV2 and TRBJ1-6 gives the full variable domain: EPEVTQTPSHQVTQMGQEVILRCVPISNHLYFYWYRQILGQKVEFLVSFYNNEISEKSEIFDDQFSVERPDGSNFTLKIRSTKLEDSAMYFCASSDGTGYNSPLHFGNGTRLTVT.

This clone was recorded a few times. The rearrangement links TRBV7-8 to TRBJ1-5, with D maybe TRBD1 (5 bases). V lost 1 base, J lost 1 base, and 14 bases lay in between. Germline V gene data show CDR1 as SGHVS and CDR2 as FQNEAQ. This CDR3 is 17 amino acids long. CDR3 protein: CASSLGLWTLSNQPQHF. CDR3 bases: TGTGCCAGCAGCTTAGGTTTATGGACACTCAGCAATCAGCCCCAGCATTTT. Full variable domain (missing parts from reference TRBV7-8 and TRBJ1-5): GAGVSQSPRYKVAKRGQDVALRCDPISGHVSLFWYQQALGQGPEFLTYFQNEAQLDKSGLPSDRFFAERPEGSVSTLKIQRTQQEDSAVYLCASSLGLWTLSNQPQHFGDGTRLSIL.

The rearrangement joins TRBV5-1 to TRBJ2-3, with 7 bases identical to TRBD2. The CDR3 has 14 amino acids. V was clipped by 3 bases and J by 1 base; unmatched bases: 2. Germline CDR1 and CDR2: SGHRS and YFSETQ. The CDR3 DNA follows: TGCGCCAGCAGCTCTCTAGCGGGCACAGATACGCAGTATTTT. Residues: CASSSLAGTDTQYF.

In this sample, this clone turned up many times. The rearrangement links TRBV28 to TRBJ1-1; D is unresolved. CDR1 and CDR2 (germline): MDHEN, SYDVKM. V was cut by 6 bases and J by 1 base, with 9 bases left in between. The CDR3 extends over 13 amino acids. The CDR3 spells CASSRHTNTEAFF. DNA of the CDR3: TGTGCCAGCAGCCGACACACGAACACTGAAGCTTTCTTT.

This clone was counted between two and nine times. J is TRBJ1-2 and V is TRBV11-2; 8 bases agree with TRBD1. Per the germline V gene, CDR1 is SGHAT and CDR2 is FQNNGV. The CDR3 consists of 14 residues. V shed 6 bases and J 2 bases; nucleotides not matched to a gene: 5. The DNA of the CDR3 is TGTGCCAGCAGGGGTTGGGACAGGAACTATGGCTACACCTTC. This encodes CASRGWDRNYGYTF.

This clone was seen a few times. V is TRBV2 and J is TRBJ1-2; 7 nucleotides agree with TRBD1. The CDR3 contains 13 residues. From germline, CDR1 is SNHLY and CDR2 FYNNEI. V lost 6 bases and J lost 6; bases outside the gene matches: 7. DNA for the CDR3: TGTGCCAGCAGACGGGACAGCGGCGATGGCTACACCTTC. This sequence encodes CASRRDSGDGYTF.

With regard to this clone: Other DNA sequences in this specimen translate into the identical CDR3. The V call is TRBV11-3, the J call TRBJ2-3; 7 nucleotides line up with TRBD1. The CDR3 extends over 14 amino acids. Per the germline V gene, CDR1 is SGHNT and CDR2 is YENEEA. J was trimmed by 4 bases and V by 5 bases; bases with no gene match: 6. CDR3: CASSRRGGADTQYF. The DNA for the CDR3 is TGTGCCAGCAGCCGTCGAGGGGGCGCAGATACGCAGTATTTT.

With regard to this clone: Just one base apart from a much larger clone, this may be a read error. The V call is TRBV4-3, the J call TRBJ1-2; 9 bases agree with TRBD1. Germline lookup yields CDR1 LGHNA and CDR2 YSLEER. The length of the CDR3 is 14 residues. The V and J ends lost 4 bases and 7 bases, in that order; junction bases with no gene match: 7. The CDR3 is CASSLGTGIAGYTF. The CDR3 nucleotides read TGCGCCAGCAGCCTCGGGACAGGGATTGCTGGCTACACCTTC.

The rearrangement joins TRBV5-4 to TRBJ2-1, with unresolved D. CDR1 is SGHNT and CDR2 is YYREEE in the germline V gene (reference sequence). Trimming took 0 bases from V and 5 from J, leaving 18 bases between them. This CDR3 is built from 17 residues. As DNA, the CDR3 is TGTGCCAGCAGCTTGGGACACCGCAACCCTGGCAACAATGAGCAGTTCTTC. The encoded protein is CASSLGHRNPGNNEQFF.

A note on this clone: At one end the junction does not follow the germline gene, possibly because of a read error. The gene calls are TRBV27 and TRBJ2-5, with D uncertain. Germline lookup yields CDR1 MNHEY and CDR2 SMNVEV (reference sequence). The CDR3 has 13 residues. In nucleotides, the CDR3 is TGTGCCAGCAGCTCCCAGGCCCAAGGGACCCAGTACTTC. This encodes CASSSQAQGTQYF.

The chain uses TRBV6-1 and TRBJ1-2; possibly TRBD1 for D (5 bases). The germline gives CDR1 MNHNS, CDR2 SASEGT. V lost 3 bases and J lost 4, with 15 bases in between. This CDR3 contains 15 residues. In DNA form, the CDR3 reads TGTGCCAGCAGTGAGTCGGTGACAGCCCTCTATGGCTACACCTTC. It encodes CASSESVTALYGYTF.

The gene calls are TRBV5-5 and TRBJ2-1; weak D call: TRBD1 (5 bases). Germline values: CDR1 SGHKS, CDR2 YYEKEE (reference sequence). The CDR3 loop spans 16 amino acids. The V and J ends lost 2 bases and 4 bases respectively, with 16 bases between them. The CDR3 sequence: CASSLSLGVSYNEQFF. As DNA, the CDR3 is TGTGCCAGCAGCTTATCATTAGGGGTTAGTTACAATGAGCAGTTCTTC.

This clone has more than one count but fewer than ten. The chain couples TRBV18 to TRBJ1-4; D is possibly TRBD1 (6 bases). Trimming left V 1 base short and J 4 bases short, with 10 bases between. The germline gives CDR1 KGHSH, CDR2 LQKENI. This CDR3 region has 15 residues. The CDR3 region has the DNA TGTGCCAGCTCACCACAAGGACAGCGTAATGAAAAACTGTTTTTT. This gives the protein CASSPQGQRNEKLFF.

This clone was seen ten or more times. The chain employs TRBV7-6 and TRBJ2-2, with D perhaps being TRBD1 or TRBD2 (6 bases each). V was pared by 3 bases and J by 3 bases, with 11 bases between. This CDR3 is 15 amino acids long. CDR1 is SGHVS, CDR2 FNYEAQ, per germline. The CDR3 region is CASSFGGYYTGELFF. CDR3 DNA: TGTGCCAGCAGCTTCGGGGGCTACTACACCGGGGAGCTGTTTTTT.

This sequence joins TRBV30 and TRBJ1-1; 7 bases agree with TRBD1. This CDR3 has 12 residues. Germline V CDR1 and CDR2: GTSNPN, SVGIG (reference sequence). V dropped 5 bases and J dropped 4; count of bases not matched to a gene: 4. In DNA form, the CDR3 reads TGTGCCTGGGGGCAGGGGGGCACTGAAGCTTTCTTT. Encoded protein: CAWGQGGTEAFF.

V gene TRBV5-4 combines with J gene TRBJ2-7, with 12 bases lining up with TRBD2. The CDR3 covers 15 residues. V was pared by 3 bases and J by 0 bases, with 1 base of the junction left unmatched. Germline lookup yields CDR1 SGHNT and CDR2 YYREEE (reference sequence). Written as DNA, the CDR3 is TGTGCCAGCAGCTCGACTAGCGGGGGCTCCTACGAGCAGTACTTC. Residues: CASSSTSGGSYEQYF.

The chain has TRBV6-6 and TRBJ1-2; 8 bases are a match to TRBD1. CDR3 length equals 13 residues. The J segment lost 11 bases and the V segment lost 5 bases, leaving 10 bases of the junction unmatched. Germline V gene data show CDR1 as MNHNY and CDR2 as SVGAGI (reference sequence). The CDR3 protein is CASSKIGQGGYTF. In DNA form, the CDR3 reads TGTGCCAGCAGTAAAATAGGACAGGGTGGTTACACCTTC.

The rearrangement joins TRBV6-4 to TRBJ2-1, with 7 nucleotides matching TRBD2. CDR1 MRHNA and CDR2 SNTAGT come from the germline V gene. This CDR3 has 14 residues. J lost 6 bases, V lost 3 bases, and 5 bases had no gene match. CDR3 sequence reads: CASSELLALNEQFF. Written as DNA, the CDR3 is TGTGCCAGCAGTGAATTACTAGCGCTCAATGAGCAGTTCTTC.